These 29 T cell receptor beta chains were all obtained from the same sample, sequenced in a study of immune characterization of retroperitoneal liposarcoma. TCRdb re-called the PCR reads through MiXCR, storing one row per CDR3 protein. The table lists 9,500 to 11,000 distinct CDR3 sequences, 25% to 30% of them singletons. The sample comprised tumor tissue. All receptors come from a male donor with retroperitoneal liposarcoma.

V usage is TRBV25-1 and J usage is TRBJ2-1; D may be TRBD1 (6 bases). From germline, CDR1 is MGHDK and CDR2 SYGVNS. The CDR3 has 15 residues. V lost 6 bases to trimming and J lost 4 bases, with 16 bases between them. The CDR3 loop reads CASRDQGRVYNEQFF. The CDR3 DNA reads as TGTGCCAGCAGAGATCAGGGGCGCGTTTACAATGAGCAGTTCTTC.

This chain uses TRBV6-2 or TRBV6-3 with TRBJ2-6; possibly TRBD1 for D (5 bases). CDR3 size: 15 residues. V was clipped by 4 bases and J by 2 bases, with 9 bases between them. Germline assignment: CDR1 MNHEY and CDR2 SVGEGT. The CDR3 bases are TGTGCCAGCAGTTCAGGGTACCCTGGGGCCAACGTCCTGACTTTC. Residues: CASSSGYPGANVLTF.

By proportion, this clonotype is medium-sized. The chain carries TRBV6-6 and TRBJ2-1; 7 nucleotides match TRBD2. With the DNA end fitting TRBJ2-5 better, the J assignment may be wrong. CDR3 length: 15 residues. The germline V gene encodes CDR1 MNHNY and CDR2 SVGAGI (reference sequence). In DNA form, the CDR3 reads TGTGCCAGCAGTTACCAGGCCGGGGGAGGGAGGACCCAGTACTTC. It yields the protein CASSYQAGGGRTQYF.

Only a few counts were recorded for this clonotype. The chain is built from TRBV6-1 and TRBJ1-1; D may be TRBD1 (5 bases). The CDR3 is 14 amino acids. V was pared by 4 bases and J by 1 base, with 10 bases between. Germline lookup yields CDR1 MNHNS and CDR2 SASEGT. The CDR3 sequence is CASSAGTENTEAFF. The CDR3 coding sequence is TGTGCCAGCAGTGCCGGGACGGAGAACACTGAAGCTTTCTTT.

As regards this clonotype: One end of the junction is discordant with germline, which a read error may explain. The rearrangement links TRBV4-1 to TRBJ2-1; TRBD2 aligns across 12 bases. The CDR3 length is 17 residues. Germline V CDR1 and CDR2: MGHRA, YSYEKL. The CDR3 spells CASSQQTSGSSRETQFF. The CDR3 DNA reads TGTGCCAGCAGCCAACAGACTAGCGGGAGTTCGAGGGAGACCCAGTTCTTC.

By share of the sample, this clonotype is medium-sized (0.01 to 0.1%). The chain carries TRBV7-8 and TRBJ2-1; TRBD2 agrees at 14 bases. Germline V CDR1 and CDR2: SGHVS, FQNEAQ. This CDR3 contains 16 residues. Germline trimming cut 5 bases from V and 8 bases from J; bases unmatched to any gene: 8. The CDR3 loop is CASSPRLAGGIDEQFF. CDR3 bases: TGTGCCAGCAGCCCGAGACTAGCGGGGGGGATAGATGAGCAGTTCTTC.

This clonotype occurred a few times. The rearrangement links TRBV6-6 to TRBJ1-5; D may be TRBD1 (5 bases). The V gene lost 0 bases and the J gene lost 4 bases, with 10 bases spanning the gap. Looked up from germline, CDR1 is MNHNY and CDR2 is SVGAGI (reference sequence). This CDR3 contains 15 residues. CDR3 sequence reads: CASSYSWGGNQPQHF. CDR3 DNA: TGTGCCAGCAGTTACTCTTGGGGGGGGAATCAGCCCCAGCATTTT.

The chain carries TRBV27 and TRBJ2-1; no firm D call. There are 16 residues in the CDR3. The germline V gene has CDR1 MNHEY and CDR2 SMNVEV (reference sequence). V was clipped by 2 bases and J by 0 bases, with 11 bases between them. The CDR3 bases are TGTGCCAGCAGTTTAGAGCCAGCTAGCTCCTACAATGAGCAGTTCTTC. Protein product: CASSLEPASSYNEQFF.

This clonotype was observed a single time. The J gene is TRBJ2-3, the V gene TRBV4-1, with 8 bases lining up with TRBD2. The J call may be incorrect, as the DNA end agrees better with TRBJ2-7. Looked up from germline, CDR1 is MGHRA and CDR2 is YSYEKL. CDR3 length: 16 residues. The CDR3, as DNA: TGCGCCAGCAGCCAAGAGTCCGACCTAGCGGGCTACGAGCAGTACTTC. It is translated as CASSQESDLAGYEQYF.

This clonotype occurred many times. The V gene is TRBV28, the J gene TRBJ2-1; D unresolved. The CDR3 is made up of 13 amino acids. The germline V gene encodes CDR1 MDHEN and CDR2 SYDVKM. The V and J ends lost 8 bases and 10 bases respectively, with 18 bases between them. This CDR3 is CASSKRSRIEQFF. The CDR3 DNA is TGTGCCAGCTCAAAAAGGAGTAGGATAGAGCAGTTCTTC.

This clonotype is labeled medium-sized (0.01 to 0.1%). The gene calls are TRBV6-1 and TRBJ2-1; no firm D call. With the DNA end fitting TRBJ2-7 better, the J assignment may be wrong. CDR1 MNHNS and CDR2 SASEGT come from the germline V gene. There are 13 residues in the CDR3. In nucleotides, the CDR3 is TGTGCCAGCAATCCCGGCGTCGCCTACGAGCAGTACTTC. Translating it yields CASNPGVAYEQYF.

This sequence joins TRBV12-3 or TRBV12-4 and TRBJ2-5; D remains ambiguous. The CDR3 loop spans 14 amino acids. The V gene lost 6 bases and the J gene lost 11 bases, with 22 bases spanning the gap. CDR3 nucleotide sequence: TGTGCCAGCAGCTCCGACTCCTCCTACAATGAGCAGTACTTC. It codes for CASSSDSSYNEQYF.

In the case of this clonotype: A junction end diverges from the germline sequence, so it may reflect a read error. The chain's CDR3 is CATGTRPETQYF. Here the CDR3 DNA reads TGTGCCACCGGGACCCGTCCAGAGACCCAGTACTTT. The chain carries TRBV10-3 and TRBJ2-3; D tentatively fits TRBD1 or TRBD2 (5 bases each). The CDR3 is made up of 12 amino acids. Germline V CDR1 and CDR2: ENHRY, SYGVKD.

In its sample, this clonotype ranks as medium-sized. Its ends do not fully match the called genes, so a read error is possible. V and J are TRBV27 and TRBJ2-1, with 12 bases fitting TRBD2. In germline, CDR1 is MNHEY, CDR2 SMNVEV (reference sequence). The CDR3 covers 14 residues. The CDR3: CASSPARTSGTLLF. The CDR3 coding sequence is TGTGCCAGCAGTCCCGCTCGGACTAGCGGGACTCTGCTCTTC.

This chain connects TRBV6-1 to TRBJ2-3, with D unclear. Germline assignment: CDR1 MNHNS and CDR2 SASEGT. The CDR3 sequence is 12 residues long. Between the trimmed V and J ends, which lost 2 bases and 2 bases, there was a span of 2 bases. CDR3 residues: CASSENTDTQYF. CDR3 nucleotides: TGTGCCAGCAGTGAAAACACAGATACGCAGTATTTT.

V usage is TRBV7-4 and J usage is TRBJ2-5, with 10 bases that match TRBD2. Germline V gene sequence: CDR1 SGHVT, CDR2 SQSDAQ. This CDR3 is built from 16 residues. V dropped 3 bases and J dropped 1; count of bases not matched to a gene: 5. The CDR3 loop reads CASSLGSGRRQETQYF. In DNA, the CDR3 is TGTGCCAGCAGCTTGGGTAGCGGGAGGCGCCAAGAGACCCAGTACTTC.

This clonotype is judged medium-sized. The chain employs TRBV6-1 and TRBJ2-1; TRBD1 might be the D (5 bases). Germline CDR1 is MNHNS and CDR2 is SASEGT. This CDR3 has 13 residues. Between the trimmed V and J ends, which lost 10 bases and 13 bases, there was a span of 23 bases. CDR3 nucleotides: TGTGCCAACCGACAGTACCCACAAGAGACCCAGTTCTTC. This encodes CANRQYPQETQFF.

This clonotype came up once. This rearrangement joins TRBV7-6 to TRBJ2-1; unclear D gene. V lost 2 bases and J 11 bases, leaving 10 bases between the germline ends. Germline assignment: CDR1 SGHVS and CDR2 FNYEAQ. The CDR3 is 12 residues long. In DNA, the CDR3 is TGTGCCAGCAGCTTACGTGTGCAAAAGCAGTTCTTC. Protein: CASSLRVQKQFF.

This clonotype turned up a few times. The chain employs TRBV7-2 and TRBJ1-5; no clear D gene. The CDR3 extends over 13 amino acids. Trimming shortened V by 6 bases and J by 3 bases, and 9 bases separated the two germline ends. CDR1 and CDR2 from the germline V gene are SGHTA and FQGNSA. CDR3 residues: CASSGVINQPQHF. The CDR3 coding sequence is TGTGCCAGCAGTGGGGTCATCAATCAGCCCCAGCATTTT.

On this clonotype itself: At one of its ends the junction is not consistent with the germline gene, which may arise from a read error. The rearrangement links TRBV5-3 to TRBJ2-3, with 9 bases lining up with TRBD2. The last part of the DNA fits TRBJ2-1 better; the J call may be wrong. TRBV5-3 is flagged as an ORF with uncertain function. This CDR3 is built from 15 residues. The CDR3 loop reads CASSLWGGRADEQFF. The CDR3 DNA sequence: TGTGCCAGCAGCTTGTGGGGCGGGAGGGCCGATGAGCAGTTCTTC.

This clonotype ranks as medium-sized. V is TRBV12-3 or TRBV12-4 and J is TRBJ2-3; maybe TRBD1 (5 bases). The germline V and J ends were trimmed by 5 bases and 0 bases, with 9 bases remaining between them. The CDR3 sequence is 14 residues long. The CDR3 DNA is TGTGCCAGCAGTACAAAGGGGAGCACAGATACGCAGTATTTT. This gives the protein CASSTKGSTDTQYF.

With regard to this clonotype: Since a much larger clone is just one base distant, this may be a read error. Here the CDR3 DNA reads TGTGCCAGCAGTCACGAATGGTCAAATGAGCAGTACTTC. This encodes CASSHEWSNEQYF. The rearrangement uses TRBV7-9 and TRBJ2-1; D is unresolved. The J call may be wrong; the DNA end is better matched by TRBJ2-7. This CDR3 comprises 13 residues. CDR1 SEHNR and CDR2 FQNEAQ come from the germline V gene (reference sequence).

This clonotype was seen only a few times. J is TRBJ2-2 and V is TRBV6-1, with a possible D match to TRBD1 (6 bases). Trimming took 5 bases from V and 6 from J, leaving 16 bases between them. The CDR3 is 15 amino acids. Per germline, CDR1 MNHNS and CDR2 SASEGT. DNA of the CDR3: TGTGCCAGCAGTCCAGAAGGTGGGGGCCCCGGGGAGCTGTTTTTT. Translation: CASSPEGGGPGELFF.

The genes are TRBV11-2 and TRBJ2-1; TRBD2 matches 13 bases. The DNA end lines up better with TRBJ2-7; the J call may be wrong. This CDR3 region has 15 residues. The germline gives CDR1 SGHAT, CDR2 FQNNGV. This CDR3 reads CASSSGLAGVYEQYF. The CDR3 DNA sequence: TGTGCCAGCAGCTCAGGACTAGCGGGAGTATATGAGCAGTACTTC.

As concerns this clonotype: Being one base from a much bigger clone, this may be a read error. The genes are TRBV6-8 and TRBJ2-3; a weak D match, TRBD2 (5 bases). Germline-derived CDR1 and CDR2 are MNHGY and SAAAGT. Deletions cut 7 bases from V and 14 bases from J, with 19 bases between. There are 12 residues in the CDR3. CDR3 residues: CASMGFTGELYF. The CDR3 nucleotides read TGTGCCAGCATGGGTTTCACCGGGGAGCTGTATTTT.

Within the sample, this clonotype is medium-sized. This may be a read error: a much more frequent sequence differs by one nucleotide. This chain joins TRBV6-1 and TRBJ2-1; 7 bases agree with TRBD2. With 5 bases clipped from V and 13 bases from J, the junction kept 14 bases outside the gene matches. Looked up from germline, CDR1 is MNHNS and CDR2 is SASEGT. The CDR3 spans 14 residues. The CDR3 coding sequence is TGTGCCAGCAGTAGCGGGATAGCCAAAAACATTCAGTTCTTC. The encoded protein is CASSSGIAKNIQFF.

Comment on this clonotype: Because it lacks the conserved phenylalanine or tryptophan at the end, this CDR3 is likely a read error. Because the CDR3's place on the DNA is in doubt, the DNA is left out and the CDR3 is given as listed by TCRdb. This chain joins TRBV11-2 and TRBJ1-4; the listed D gene, TRBD1, was not tested against the DNA. The CDR3 is 23 residues long, ends included. From germline, CDR1 is SGHAT and CDR2 FQNNGV. CDR3 protein: CASSLLAGSPVKSTPADPRESGS.

This clonotype has only a few counts. This chain links TRBV12-3 or TRBV12-4 with TRBJ2-7; TRBD1 agrees at 8 bases. V lost 7 bases to trimming and J lost 6 bases; unmatched junction nucleotides: 8. The length of the CDR3 is 13 residues. The CDR3 protein is CASTHVDRVEQYF. Here the CDR3 DNA reads TGTGCCAGCACTCACGTGGACAGGGTCGAGCAGTACTTC.

Concerning this clonotype itself: Just one base apart from a much larger clone, this may be a read error. The CDR3 carries no conserved terminal phenylalanine or tryptophan, so it likely arises from a read error. V is TRBV11-1 and J is TRBJ2-1; possible D gene TRBD1, 5 bases. CDR1 SGHAT and CDR2 FQDESV come from the germline V gene (reference sequence). The CDR3 consists of 12 residues. Trimming shortened V by 5 bases and J by 10 bases, and 12 bases separated the two germline ends. The CDR3: CASSQGVFEQFY. The CDR3 coding sequence is TGTGCCAGCAGCCAAGGGGTTTTCGAGCAGTTCTAC.